This T cell receptor beta chain was sequenced in a study of blood T cell repertoires in COVID-19. Study-wide background: Donors in the United States, Italy and Spain gave samples during acute or convalescent COVID-19. T cells, B-cell-depleted T cells, or PBMCs supplied cDNA or gDNA.

Original processing methods: Researchers report that nucleated cell counts were estimated from reference gene primer amplification. Produced via immunoSEQ multiplex PCR; TCRdb's table is partial and in-frame only. From that table come the V and J calls and clone size; the DNA was used to work out D and trimming. The sample has roughly 120,000 clones, nearly 80% seen once. This clone turned up a few times. The CDR3 runs to 14 residues. Between the trimmed V and J ends, which lost 4 bases and 2 bases, there was a span of 13 bases. CDR1 and CDR2 from the germline V gene are SGHRS and YFSETQ. The sequence derives from a woman of 80 years or more with active or convalescent COVID-19. The chain combines TRBV5-1 with TRBJ2-7, with a possible D match to TRBD1 (6 bases). The sequenced material came from peripheral blood. CDR3 region: CASSDGQFPYEQYF. DNA of the CDR3: TGCGCCAGCAGCGACGGACAGTTCCCCTACGAGCAGTACTTC.